This T cell receptor beta chain was sequenced during a study of T-cell memory formation after mild COVID-19. About the research overall: For the most part, TCR clusters were specific to one donor.

Points from the study as a whole: Several responding clones turned up in pre-infection memory, indicating that cross-reactive memory may have taken part. What remained unconfirmed was the SARS-CoV-2 specificity of second-wave clones peaking on day 37.

TCRdb analysed the 5' RACE reads with MiXCR anew, one entry per CDR3 protein. The sample shows about 250,000 distinct CDR3 sequences, 15% to 19% of them seen only once. Of note for this clonotype: Its specificity is unknown.

The CDR3 is 14 residues long. CDR1 and CDR2 from the germline V gene are SEHNR and FQNEAQ (reference sequence). V was clipped by 5 bases and J by 5 bases; unmatched bases: 5. The genes are TRBV7-9 and TRBJ1-2; 10 nucleotides align to TRBD1. The sequence derives from an adult woman who had mild COVID-19 (a few samples of this study predate the infection). Cell type and time point are not known. The sample consisted of PBMCs or a T cell subset sorted from them (not recorded which). The CDR3 protein is CASSRTGGNYGYTF. The CDR3 DNA follows: TGTGCCAGCAGCCGGACAGGGGGGAATTATGGCTACACCTTC.